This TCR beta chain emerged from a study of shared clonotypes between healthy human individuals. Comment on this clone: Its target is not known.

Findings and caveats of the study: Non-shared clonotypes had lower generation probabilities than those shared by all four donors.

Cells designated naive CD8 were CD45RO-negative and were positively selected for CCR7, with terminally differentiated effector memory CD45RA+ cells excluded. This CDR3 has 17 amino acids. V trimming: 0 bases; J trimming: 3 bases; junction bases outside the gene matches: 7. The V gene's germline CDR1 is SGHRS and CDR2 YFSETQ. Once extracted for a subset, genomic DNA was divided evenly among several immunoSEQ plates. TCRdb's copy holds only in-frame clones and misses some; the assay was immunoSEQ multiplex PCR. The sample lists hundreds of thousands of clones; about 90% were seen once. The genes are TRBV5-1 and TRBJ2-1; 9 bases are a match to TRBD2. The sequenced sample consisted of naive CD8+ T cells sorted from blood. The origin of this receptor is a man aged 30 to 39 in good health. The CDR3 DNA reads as TGCGCCAGCAGCTTGGCTAGCGGGATAAGTTTCTACAATGAGCAGTTCTTC. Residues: CASSLASGISFYNEQFF.